Included here is one T cell receptor beta chain sequence, with context. Its cognate antigen is unknown. The sample comes from a study of monozygotic twins with inflammatory bowel disease. Whole-study findings and limits: A lone strong IBD-associated signal or clonotype found no support. IBD patients shared fewer clonotypes with others than healthy twins, especially with disease activity. Distinction of different T cell subtypes was not possible.

Per the germline V gene, CDR1 is SGHAT and CDR2 is FQNNGV. The CDR3 runs to 19 residues. TCRdb reanalyzed the 5' RACE reads, giving one entry per CDR3 protein sequence and no DNA. The listing contains 400,000 to 500,000 distinct CDR3 sequences. The sequence came from a human donor with ulcerative colitis or Crohn's disease, or a healthy co-twin of an affected twin (not recorded which). The gene calls are TRBV11-2 and TRBJ2-3; as DNA is missing, the TRBD2 call by TCRdb cannot be tested. Sequencing used blood. CDR3 in amino acids: CASSRFRTSGGASTDTQYF.